This T cell receptor beta chain was sequenced for a study of regulatory T cells in long-lasting Graves disease. Time point defined: newly diagnosed GD, antithyroid drugs for less than 3 months. RNA extracted from PBMCs served as the sequencing template. Assembly of TCR beta libraries relied on iRepertoire HTBI primers together with Arm-PCR of CDR3 regions. TCRdb recomputed calls from the multiplex PCR reads with MiXCR, one row per CDR3 protein. The profile shows approximately 480,000 distinct CDR3 sequences, roughly 15% of them singletons. Ten or more counts support this clonotype. The CDR3 has 13 amino acids. CDR1 and CDR2 from the germline V gene are MNHEY and SVGEGT. V gave up 6 bases and J gave up 4 bases, with 10 bases separating them. The same sample was also studied in work on T cells in Graves' hyperthyroidism and ophthalmopathy.

The V call is TRBV6-2 or TRBV6-3, the J call TRBJ2-1; D is uncertain. Source: peripheral blood mononuclear cells (PBMCs), taken at new diagnosis, from a patient treated with antithyroid drugs. The TCR originated in a man aged 35 to 55 with Graves disease. The CDR3 loop is CASRGSGYNEQFF. The CDR3 bases are TGTGCCAGCAGGGGGTCCGGGTACAATGAGCAGTTCTTC.